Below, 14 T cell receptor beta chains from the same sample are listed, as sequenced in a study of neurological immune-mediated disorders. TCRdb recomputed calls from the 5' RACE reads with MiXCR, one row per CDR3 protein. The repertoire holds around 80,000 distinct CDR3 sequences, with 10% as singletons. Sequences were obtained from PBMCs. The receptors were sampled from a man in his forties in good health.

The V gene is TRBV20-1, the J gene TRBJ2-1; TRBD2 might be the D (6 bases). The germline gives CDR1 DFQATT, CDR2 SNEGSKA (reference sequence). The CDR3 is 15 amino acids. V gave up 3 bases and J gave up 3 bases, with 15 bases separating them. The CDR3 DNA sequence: TGCAGTGCTAGGGTCCTGGCGGGAAACTACAATGAGCAGTTCTTC. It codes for CSARVLAGNYNEQFF.

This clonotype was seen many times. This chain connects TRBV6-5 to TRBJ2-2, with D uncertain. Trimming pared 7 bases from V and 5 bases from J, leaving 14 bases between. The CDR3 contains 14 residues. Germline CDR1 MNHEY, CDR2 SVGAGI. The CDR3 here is CASTDGLVTGELFF. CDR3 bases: TGTGCCAGCACGGATGGGCTAGTTACCGGGGAGCTGTTTTTT.

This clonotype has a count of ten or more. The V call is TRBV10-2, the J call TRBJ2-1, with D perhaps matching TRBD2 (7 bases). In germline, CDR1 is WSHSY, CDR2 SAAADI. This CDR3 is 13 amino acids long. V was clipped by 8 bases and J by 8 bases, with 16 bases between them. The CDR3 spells CASGRGAGYEQFF. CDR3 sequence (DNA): TGCGCCAGCGGCCGGGGGGCCGGGTATGAGCAGTTCTTC.

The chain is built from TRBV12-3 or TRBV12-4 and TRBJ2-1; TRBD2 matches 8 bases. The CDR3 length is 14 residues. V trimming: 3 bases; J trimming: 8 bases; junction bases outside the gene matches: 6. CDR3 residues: CASSFGGRFDEQFF. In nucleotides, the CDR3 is TGTGCCAGCAGTTTCGGCGGGAGGTTCGATGAGCAGTTCTTC.

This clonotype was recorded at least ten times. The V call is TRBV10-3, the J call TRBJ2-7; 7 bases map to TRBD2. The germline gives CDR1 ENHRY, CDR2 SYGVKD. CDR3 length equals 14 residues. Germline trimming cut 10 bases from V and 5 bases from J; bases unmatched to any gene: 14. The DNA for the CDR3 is TGTGCCACTTGGCCCGGACTAGAGATTGACGAGCAGTACTTC. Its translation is CATWPGLEIDEQYF.

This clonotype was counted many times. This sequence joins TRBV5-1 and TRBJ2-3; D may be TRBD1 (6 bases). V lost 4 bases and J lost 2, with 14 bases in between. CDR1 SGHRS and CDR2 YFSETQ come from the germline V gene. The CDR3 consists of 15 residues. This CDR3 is CASSVGQRFTDTQYF. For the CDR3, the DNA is TGCGCCAGCAGCGTCGGACAGAGGTTCACAGATACGCAGTATTTT.

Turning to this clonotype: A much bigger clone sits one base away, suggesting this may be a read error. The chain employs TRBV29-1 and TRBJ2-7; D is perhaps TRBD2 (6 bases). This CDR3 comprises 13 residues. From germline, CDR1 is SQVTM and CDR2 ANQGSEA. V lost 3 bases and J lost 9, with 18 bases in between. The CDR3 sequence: CSVEVAAAGSQYF. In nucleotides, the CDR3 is TGCAGCGTTGAGGTTGCGGCAGCGGGCTCGCAGTACTTC.

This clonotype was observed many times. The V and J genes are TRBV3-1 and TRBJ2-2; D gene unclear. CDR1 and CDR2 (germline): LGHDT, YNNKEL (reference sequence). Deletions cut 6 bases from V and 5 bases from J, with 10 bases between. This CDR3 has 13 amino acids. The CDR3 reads CASRHTGTGELFF. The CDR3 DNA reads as TGTGCCAGCAGGCATACTGGGACCGGGGAGCTGTTTTTT.

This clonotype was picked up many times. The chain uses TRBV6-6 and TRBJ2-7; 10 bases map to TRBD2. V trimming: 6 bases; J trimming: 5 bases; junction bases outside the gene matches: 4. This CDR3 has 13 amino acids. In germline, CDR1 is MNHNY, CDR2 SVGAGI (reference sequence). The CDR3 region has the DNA TGTGCCAGCAGGAGTCTAGCGGGAGACGAGCAGTACTTC. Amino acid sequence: CASRSLAGDEQYF.

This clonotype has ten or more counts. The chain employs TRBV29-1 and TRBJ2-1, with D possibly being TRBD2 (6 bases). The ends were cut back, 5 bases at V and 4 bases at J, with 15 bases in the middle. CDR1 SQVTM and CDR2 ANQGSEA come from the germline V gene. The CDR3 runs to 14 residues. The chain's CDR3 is CSVRRLLAYNEQFF. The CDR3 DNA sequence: TGCAGCGTTCGTCGGTTACTAGCATACAATGAGCAGTTCTTC.

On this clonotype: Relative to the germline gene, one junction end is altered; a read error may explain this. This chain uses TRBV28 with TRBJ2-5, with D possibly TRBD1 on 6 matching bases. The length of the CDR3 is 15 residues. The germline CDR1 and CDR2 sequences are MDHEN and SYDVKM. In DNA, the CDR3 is TGTGTCAGCAGTTTAGCAGGGGAGTTGAGAGAGACCCAGTACTTC. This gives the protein CVSSLAGELRETQYF.

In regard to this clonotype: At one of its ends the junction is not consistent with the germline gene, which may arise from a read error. This CDR3 reads CSVSGQWIDTQYF. In DNA form, the CDR3 reads TGCAGCGTATCGGGACAGTGGATAGATACGCAGTATTTC. This chain joins TRBV29-1 and TRBJ2-3; 7 nucleotides agree with TRBD1. This CDR3 is built from 13 residues. CDR1 and CDR2 (germline): SQVTM, ANQGSEA.

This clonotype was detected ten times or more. CDR3 nucleotide sequence: TGCGCCAGCAGCTCCTGGACAGGGTTTAACAATGAGCAGTTCTTC. Its protein is CASSSWTGFNNEQFF. The rearrangement joins TRBV5-1 to TRBJ2-1; the match to TRBD1 covers 8 bases. This CDR3 region has 15 residues. With V trimmed by 3 bases and J by 5 bases, 7 bases remained unmatched. Germline loops: CDR1 SGHRS, CDR2 YFSETQ.

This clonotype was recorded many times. CDR3 coding DNA: TGTGCCAGAACGACGGGCGAAGAGACCCAGTACTTC. Its translation: CARTTGEETQYF. The gene calls are TRBV19 and TRBJ2-5, with D unresolved. V was shortened by 9 bases and J by 3 bases, with 11 bases between the two germline ends. This CDR3 comprises 12 residues. In germline, CDR1 is LNHDA, CDR2 SQIVND (reference sequence).